The 26 T cell receptor beta chains given below trace back to one sample, sequenced in a study of CD8 T cells in Susac syndrome (dated by TCRdb to the late 2010s). Receptors were amplified or captured by the immunoSEQ multiplex PCR assay. RNA was extracted using the RNeasy kit, and about 0.45 to 1 microgram was reverse transcribed with random hexamers. TCRdb reworked the public reads: Q25 trimming with fastp, MiXCR clone assembly, productive beta chains retained. CDR3 protein duplicates are merged, each entry listing the most common genes and DNA. This sample has about 240,000 distinct CDR3 sequences in its table, and almost 97% of those were observed once. Approximately 0.094% of the sample is taken by the ten largest. The sequencing sample was made of CD4+ T cells from PBMCs. The receptors come from a human donor with Susac syndrome.

The genes are TRBV18 and TRBJ1-1; no clear D gene. Trimming took off 3 bases at V and 2 bases at J, with 10 bases between the two ends. CDR1 and CDR2 (germline): KGHSH, LQKENI. The CDR3 has 14 residues. The CDR3 DNA reads as TGTGCCAGCTCACCGTACTCAGAAAACACTGAAGCTTTCTTT. Translation gives CASSPYSENTEAFF.

V usage is TRBV14 and J usage is TRBJ1-3, with TRBD1 matching 10 bases. Per germline, CDR1 SGHDN and CDR2 FVKESK. The CDR3 sequence is 18 residues long. Trimming cost V 4 bases and J 4 bases; bases outside gene matches: 13. The CDR3 bases are TGTGCCAGCAGCCTCCGGGACAGGGGAGGTTTTGTCGGAAACACCATATATTTT. Translating it yields CASSLRDRGGFVGNTIYF.

This clonotype was recorded once. The V call is TRBV5-1, the J call TRBJ2-2; 7 nucleotides match TRBD1. The CDR3 consists of 17 residues. The J segment lost 3 bases and the V segment lost 5 bases, leaving 13 bases of the junction unmatched. Germline V CDR1 and CDR2: SGHRS, YFSETQ. The CDR3 region has the DNA TGCGCCAGCAGGAAGGGCCCCGGGACAGCCTACACCGGGGAGCTGTTTTTT. The encoded protein is CASRKGPGTAYTGELFF.

The chain has TRBV5-6 and TRBJ2-7; perhaps TRBD1 as D (5 bases). This CDR3 is built from 13 residues. CDR1 SGHDT and CDR2 YYEEEE come from the germline V gene. The V end lost 1 base, the J end lost 4 bases, and 9 bases lay between the germline ends. The CDR3: CASSLPAGYEQYF. Here the CDR3 DNA reads TGTGCCAGCAGCTTGCCCGCAGGGTACGAGCAGTACTTC.

This sequence joins TRBV11-2 and TRBJ2-1, with a tentative D call TRBD1 (5 bases). In germline, CDR1 is SGHAT, CDR2 FQNNGV. The CDR3 totals 17 residues. V shed 3 bases and J shed 5 bases, with 20 bases lying between them. CDR3 DNA sequence: TGTGCCAGCAGCTTCTGGCCGGCTAGACAGATAGACAATGAGCAGTTCTTC. It yields the protein CASSFWPARQIDNEQFF.

As DNA, the CDR3 is TGCAGCGTTGAACCGGGACAGGGAAACACCATATATTTT. Amino acids: CSVEPGQGNTIYF. The rearrangement joins TRBV29-1 to TRBJ1-3, with TRBD1 matching over 7 bases. V was pared by 2 bases and J by 4 bases, with 2 bases of the junction left unmatched. The CDR3 runs to 13 residues. Germline CDR1 and CDR2: SQVTM and ANQGSEA.

Concerning this clonotype itself: The junction and the germline gene differ at one end; a read error may be behind it. The chain recombines TRBV9 with TRBJ2-1; no definite D call. CDR3 size: 15 residues. Germline lookup yields CDR1 SGDLS and CDR2 YYNGEE. The CDR3 loop reads CTSSVGETRLLEQFF. DNA for the CDR3: TGTACCAGCAGCGTCGGAGAGACTCGTCTTTTGGAGCAGTTCTTC.

The chain couples TRBV30 to TRBJ2-6; 7 bases align to TRBD2. The germline V gene has CDR1 GTSNPN and CDR2 SVGIG (reference sequence). J lost 5 bases, V lost 7 bases, and 11 bases had no gene match. CDR3 length: 15 amino acids. The CDR3 spells CASRGGRTWANVLTF. In nucleotides, the CDR3 is TGTGCCTCTAGGGGAGGGCGCACCTGGGCCAACGTCCTGACTTTC.

The rearrangement joins TRBV29-1 to TRBJ2-7; 11 bases are a match to TRBD2. Trimming removed 6 bases from V and 0 bases from J; junction bases left unmatched: 1. Germline values: CDR1 SQVTM, CDR2 ANQGSEA. The CDR3 has 13 amino acids. In DNA form, the CDR3 reads TGCAGCGTCACTAGCGGGAGCTCCTACGAGCAGTACTTC. The encoded protein is CSVTSGSSYEQYF.

The chain has TRBV6-1 and TRBJ1-5; D not certain. The V gene's germline CDR1 is MNHNS and CDR2 SASEGT. The CDR3 extends over 13 amino acids. The DNA of the CDR3 is TGTGCGGTACTCTCCTATAGCAATCAGCCCCAGCATTTT. The encoded protein is CAVLSYSNQPQHF.

The chain joins TRBV12-3 or TRBV12-4 to TRBJ2-1; 8 nucleotides agree with TRBD2. The CDR3 loop spans 15 amino acids. V lost 7 bases, J lost 10 bases, and 15 bases stayed unmatched. The CDR3 loop reads CASTGGGSTRYEQFF. CDR3 bases: TGTGCCAGCACCGGGGGGGGCTCTACCCGCTACGAGCAGTTCTTC.

This rearrangement joins TRBV18 to TRBJ1-2, with D unresolved. Germline values: CDR1 KGHSH, CDR2 LQKENI. V was cut by 2 bases and J by 2 bases, with 9 bases left in between. CDR3 length: 14 amino acids. Here the CDR3 reads CASSPEAVNYGYTF. Written as DNA, the CDR3 is TGTGCCAGCTCACCAGAGGCAGTAAACTATGGCTACACCTTC.

CDR3 sequence reads: CASSPYPRQAGSYNEQFF. The CDR3 nucleotides are TGTGCCAGCAGCCCGTATCCCAGACAGGCCGGCTCCTACAATGAGCAGTTCTTC. This chain connects TRBV11-2 to TRBJ2-1; D perhaps matches TRBD1 (6 bases). Looked up from germline, CDR1 is SGHAT and CDR2 is FQNNGV. The CDR3 consists of 18 residues. Trimming stripped 5 bases from V and 0 bases from J, with 20 bases between.

The chain carries TRBV28 and TRBJ1-4; D gene unclear. V gave up 6 bases and J gave up 7 bases, with 3 bases separating them. Germline assignment: CDR1 MDHEN and CDR2 SYDVKM. There are 10 residues in the CDR3. DNA for the CDR3: TGTGCCAGCAGGAGTGAAAAACTGTTTTTT. This translates into CASRSEKLFF.

This clonotype was counted between two and nine times. The CDR3 protein is CASSTTRTGELFF. The CDR3 DNA reads TGTGCCAGCAGCACTACTAGGACCGGGGAGCTGTTTTTT. The V and J genes are TRBV27 and TRBJ2-2, with a possible D match to TRBD2 (5 bases). Trimming removed 6 bases at V and 5 bases at J, with 10 bases between. There are 13 residues in the CDR3. Germline loops: CDR1 MNHEY, CDR2 SMNVEV (reference sequence).

This clonotype was observed a single time. The chain uses TRBV9 and TRBJ2-3; 8 nucleotides align to TRBD2. The CDR3 runs 18 residues. V lost 0 bases and J lost 5; bases outside the gene matches: 14. CDR1 is SGDLS, CDR2 YYNGEE, per germline. This CDR3 reads CASSVVPTGLAGQDTQYF. Here the CDR3 DNA reads TGTGCCAGCAGCGTAGTCCCCACAGGACTAGCCGGACAAGATACGCAGTATTTT. Combining the CDR3 with reference TRBV9 and TRBJ2-3 gives the whole variable domain DSGVTQTPKHLITATGQRVTLRCSPRSGDLSVYWYQQSLDQGLQFLIQYYNGEERAKGNILERFSAQQFPDLHSELNLSSLELGDSALYFCASSVVPTGLAGQDTQYFGPGTRLTVL.

This clonotype was found once. The rearrangement joins TRBV7-9 to TRBJ2-1; 7 nucleotides match TRBD2. This CDR3 has 16 residues. Germline loops: CDR1 SEHNR, CDR2 FQNEAQ (reference sequence). J was trimmed by 3 bases and V by 1 base; bases with no gene match: 6. CDR3: CASSLVGTTFYNEQFF. The CDR3 DNA follows: TGTGCCAGCAGCTTAGTTGGGACTACATTCTACAATGAGCAGTTCTTC.

In DNA form, the CDR3 reads TGTGCCAGCAGCGGACTAGCGGGAGGGCCTCTGGGTCAAGAGACCCAGTACTTC. This codes for CASSGLAGGPLGQETQYF. This chain uses TRBV9 with TRBJ2-5, with 14 bases fitting TRBD2. V trimming: 3 bases; J trimming: 2 bases; junction bases outside the gene matches: 9. Germline V gene sequence: CDR1 SGDLS, CDR2 YYNGEE. The CDR3 sequence is 18 residues long.

V is TRBV5-1 and J is TRBJ2-7, with D maybe TRBD2 (5 bases). The CDR3 has 15 amino acids. Germline assignment: CDR1 SGHRS and CDR2 YFSETQ. V was cut by 0 bases and J by 0 bases, with 10 bases left in between. Here the CDR3 reads CASSLVHGNSYEQYF. In DNA, the CDR3 is TGCGCCAGCAGCTTGGTTCACGGGAACTCCTACGAGCAGTACTTC.

The rearrangement joins TRBV15 to TRBJ2-1; D ambiguous. The CDR3 length is 15 residues. Trimming stripped 1 base from V and 3 bases from J, with 10 bases between. CDR1 is LNHNV, CDR2 YYDKDF, per germline (reference sequence). CDR3 sequence (DNA): TGTGCCACCAGCAGAGCCCCTACACTCTACAATGAGCAGTTCTTC. This gives the protein CATSRAPTLYNEQFF. The complete variable domain, with remaining parts taken from reference TRBV15 and TRBJ2-1, reads DAMVIQNPRYQVTQFGKPVTLSCSQTLNHNVMYWYQQKSSQAPKLLFHYYDKDFNNEADTPDNFQSRRPNTSFCFLDIRSPGLGDTAMYLCATSRAPTLYNEQFFGPGTRLTVL.

The V and J genes are TRBV29-1 and TRBJ2-3, with 10 bases lining up with TRBD2. Germline trimming cut 4 bases from V and 3 bases from J; bases unmatched to any gene: 7. This CDR3 is 15 amino acids long. In germline, CDR1 is SQVTM, CDR2 ANQGSEA. As DNA, the CDR3 is TGCAGCGTTGTGGGTAGTAGCGGGAGGACAGATACGCAGTATTTT. As protein: CSVVGSSGRTDTQYF.

This chain uses TRBV7-2 with TRBJ2-3, with 13 bases lining up with TRBD2. This CDR3 is 15 amino acids long. The V gene's germline CDR1 is SGHTA and CDR2 FQGNSA. Germline trimming cut 3 bases from V and 12 bases from J; bases unmatched to any gene: 9. The CDR3 nucleotides are TGTGCCAGCAGCTTCGTAAGACTAGCGGGAGGCAACCAGTATTTT. This sequence encodes CASSFVRLAGGNQYF.

The chain uses TRBV6-2 or TRBV6-3 and TRBJ1-1, with D possibly being TRBD1 (5 bases). The CDR3 length is 14 residues. V was cut by 4 bases and J by 1 base, with 10 bases left in between. Germline V gene sequence: CDR1 MNHEY, CDR2 SVGEGT. CDR3 bases: TGTGCCAGCAGTTTCCAGGGATGGAACACTGAAGCTTTCTTT. Translating it yields CASSFQGWNTEAFF.

The rearrangement joins TRBV11-1 to TRBJ2-3; D not certain. Trimming removed 0 bases at V and 4 bases at J, with 8 bases between. The germline V gene encodes CDR1 SGHAT and CDR2 FQDESV (reference sequence). This CDR3 spans 14 amino acids. The CDR3 loop reads CASSLASRADTQYF. The CDR3 region has the DNA TGTGCCAGCAGCTTAGCCTCTAGGGCAGATACGCAGTATTTT.

This clonotype has just one count. The chain links TRBV20-1 to TRBJ2-5, with 8 bases aligning to TRBD1. The CDR3 has 13 amino acids. Germline values: CDR1 DFQATT, CDR2 SNEGSKA (reference sequence). The V and J ends lost 5 bases and 5 bases, in that order; junction bases with no gene match: 7. For the CDR3, the DNA is TGCAGTGCTCGGACAGGGCCCACGGAGACCCAGTACTTC. Translating gives CSARTGPTETQYF.

J is TRBJ2-3 and V is TRBV7-8; 12 positions match TRBD1. CDR1 is SGHVS, CDR2 FQNEAQ, per germline. V was clipped by 7 bases and J by 10 bases; unmatched bases: 12. The length of the CDR3 is 15 residues. The CDR3 DNA reads as TGTGCCAGCACCACCGGGACAGGGGGCGGGTACGCGCAGTATTTT. Its translation is CASTTGTGGGYAQYF.